The T cell receptor (beta chain) described here comes from a study of blood T cell repertoires in COVID-19. Repertoires were generated with immunoSEQ multiplex PCR, while TCRdb's copy carries only in-frame clones and drops some. In the table there are 45,000 to 50,000 clones, about 90% of which are singletons. The germline V gene has CDR1 GTSNPN and CDR2 SVGIG (reference sequence). Trimming took off 2 bases at V and 4 bases at J, with 14 bases between the two ends. The CDR3 runs to 14 residues. This clone was recorded once. Sequencing was done on a sample of peripheral blood. This chain connects TRBV30 to TRBJ1-2, with a weak D call TRBD1 (6 bases). The clonotype originates from a man aged 50-59 years with acute or convalescent COVID-19. Here the CDR3 reads CAWSPSRGSYGYTF. The CDR3 bases are TGTGCCTGGAGTCCTTCGAGGGGGAGCTATGGCTACACCTTC.